A single sample gave rise to the 27 T cell receptor beta chains below, sequenced in a study of regulatory T cells in long-lasting Graves disease. Arm-PCR with iRepertoire HTBI primers amplified the CDR3 regions for these TCR beta libraries. TCRdb reprocessed the multiplex PCR reads with MiXCR, giving one entry per CDR3 protein. The sample contains around 250,000 distinct CDR3 sequences, 18% of which appear only once. Time point specified: newly diagnosed GD, antithyroid drugs for less than 3 months. The TCR library was prepared using RNA isolated from PBMCs. A further study also used this sample, focusing on T cells in Graves' hyperthyroidism and ophthalmopathy.

The material was peripheral blood mononuclear cells (PBMCs), obtained at new diagnosis, from a patient treated with antithyroid drugs. These receptors all come from a woman aged 25 to 39 with Graves disease.

This clonotype was counted many times. V and J are TRBV3-1 and TRBJ2-5; TRBD1 might be the D (6 bases). The CDR3 sequence is 16 residues long. V lost 2 bases to trimming and J lost 2 bases, with 15 bases between them. CDR1 is LGHDT and CDR2 is YNNKEL in the germline V gene (reference sequence). CDR3 bases: TGTGCCAGCAGCCAAAACCCCGGGACACTACAAGAGACCCAGTACTTC. It yields the protein CASSQNPGTLQETQYF.

The chain employs TRBV7-8 and TRBJ2-3; no firm D call. The germline CDR1 and CDR2 sequences are SGHVS and FQNEAQ. CDR3 length: 13 residues. Trimming cost V 4 bases and J 5 bases, with 10 bases left between them. The CDR3 nucleotides are TGTGCCAGCAGCTATAGCCACGAAGATACGCAGTATTTT. It translates to CASSYSHEDTQYF.

The rearrangement joins TRBV28 to TRBJ1-1; D gene unclear. CDR3 length: 15 amino acids. Germline lookup yields CDR1 MDHEN and CDR2 SYDVKM. The V gene lost 5 bases and the J gene lost 1 base, with 14 bases spanning the gap. CDR3 coding DNA: TGTGCCAGCAGTCTCCCCACTTTACCGAACACTGAAGCTTTCTTT. Translation: CASSLPTLPNTEAFF.

The V and J genes are TRBV11-2 and TRBJ1-6; 7 nucleotides align to TRBD1. CDR1 SGHAT and CDR2 FQNNGV come from the germline V gene. The ends lost 4 bases at V and 9 bases at J; junction bases unmatched: 6. The CDR3 is 14 amino acids. Here the CDR3 DNA reads TGTGCCAGCAGCTCCGACAGGGAAACTTCACCCCTCCACTTT. It translates to CASSSDRETSPLHF.

This clonotype has a handful of counts. The chain recombines TRBV9 with TRBJ2-7, with 8 bases fitting TRBD2. After removal of 4 bases from V and 2 bases from J, the junction contained 11 bases not matched to a gene. Looked up from germline, CDR1 is SGDLS and CDR2 is YYNGEE. The CDR3 consists of 16 residues. This CDR3 is CASSPRSSGVAYEQYF. In DNA form, the CDR3 reads TGTGCCAGCAGCCCCCGGAGTAGCGGGGTGGCCTACGAGCAGTACTTC.

This clonotype has at least ten counts. The J gene is TRBJ2-7, the V gene TRBV18; TRBD1 agrees at 8 bases. Germline V gives CDR1 KGHSH, CDR2 LQKENI. The CDR3 has 15 residues. The junction had 9 bases not matched to a gene; V was cut back by 4 bases and J by 4 bases. For the CDR3, the DNA is TGTGCCAGCTCACTCACCGGGACAGGCCCTTACGAGCAGTACTTC. It translates to CASSLTGTGPYEQYF.

This clonotype was counted many times. The V call is TRBV7-9, the J call TRBJ1-2, with D maybe TRBD1 (6 bases). Germline values: CDR1 SEHNR, CDR2 FQNEAQ (reference sequence). The V gene lost 8 bases and the J gene lost 6 bases, with 10 bases spanning the gap. The CDR3 contains 11 residues. The CDR3 here is CASDRKDGYTF. As DNA, the CDR3 is TGTGCCAGCGACAGGAAAGATGGCTACACCTTC.

There are many counts of this clonotype. The chain uses TRBV7-6 and TRBJ2-3; 8 bases agree with TRBD2. V shed 4 bases and J 3 bases; nucleotides not matched to a gene: 6. The CDR3 is 15 residues long. Germline V gives CDR1 SGHVS, CDR2 FNYEAQ. The CDR3 here is CASSSGRGVTDTQYF. DNA for the CDR3: TGTGCCAGCAGCTCTGGGCGGGGGGTAACAGATACGCAGTATTTT.

The chain joins TRBV24-1 to TRBJ2-5; the D is unclear. The CDR3 runs 14 residues. Trimming took off 4 bases at V and 2 bases at J, with 10 bases between the two ends. Germline loops: CDR1 KGHDR, CDR2 SFDVKD. The CDR3 spells CATSDHITQETQYF. Here the CDR3 DNA reads TGTGCCACCAGTGACCACATTACACAAGAGACCCAGTACTTC.

This clonotype was detected many times. This chain joins TRBV7-8 and TRBJ1-2; 7 bases match TRBD1. CDR3 size: 13 residues. V was clipped by 3 bases and J by 7 bases; unmatched bases: 5. Germline CDR1 SGHVS, CDR2 FQNEAQ. The CDR3 loop reads CASSFGTALGYTF. CDR3 nucleotides: TGTGCCAGCAGCTTTGGGACAGCTCTTGGCTACACCTTC.

Concerning this clonotype: With only one base between it and a far larger clone, this is likely a read error. This chain connects TRBV7-2 to TRBJ2-1, with 7 bases that match TRBD1. The CDR3 contains 12 residues. Germline V gene sequence: CDR1 SGHTA, CDR2 FQGNSA. The junction had 7 bases not matched to a gene; V was cut back by 7 bases and J by 10 bases. The CDR3 nucleotides are TGTGCCAGCACGGACAGGACCGACGAGCAGTTCTTC. It encodes CASTDRTDEQFF.

This clonotype was recorded many times. The chain employs TRBV29-1 and TRBJ1-1; no firm D call. The CDR3 has 13 amino acids. In germline, CDR1 is SQVTM, CDR2 ANQGSEA. Deletions cut 3 bases from V and 0 bases from J, with 8 bases between. CDR3 sequence reads: CSVDRKLNTEAFF. The DNA of the CDR3 is TGCAGCGTTGACCGGAAATTGAACACTGAAGCTTTCTTT.

This clonotype has ten or more counts. The chain joins TRBV5-1 to TRBJ1-4; D unresolved. V lost 4 bases to trimming and J lost 0 bases, with 10 bases between them. Germline V lookup: CDR1 SGHRS, CDR2 YFSETQ. The CDR3 totals 15 residues. CDR3 sequence reads: CASSRTSATNEKLFF. The DNA of the CDR3 is TGCGCCAGCAGCCGGACGAGTGCAACTAATGAAAAACTGTTTTTT.

This clonotype was seen only a few times. The V call is TRBV9, the J call TRBJ1-2, with unresolved D. V lost 6 bases to trimming and J lost 8 bases, with 5 bases between them. The CDR3 has 9 residues. Germline V gene data show CDR1 as SGDLS and CDR2 as YYNGEE. The CDR3 is CASKDGYTF. The CDR3 nucleotides are TGTGCCAGCAAAGACGGCTACACCTTC.

The rearrangement joins TRBV12-3 or TRBV12-4 to TRBJ2-2, with a possible D match to TRBD1 (6 bases). Deletions cut 7 bases from V and 7 bases from J, with 19 bases between. This CDR3 spans 15 amino acids. CDR3 DNA sequence: TGTGCCAGCACCTGGTTGTGGGGGCGCGGCGGGGAGCTGTTTTTT. It yields the protein CASTWLWGRGGELFF.

This clonotype appeared many times. The rearrangement joins TRBV6-5 to TRBJ1-2; a possible D gene is TRBD1 (6 bases). From germline, CDR1 is MNHEY and CDR2 SVGAGI. The V end lost 0 bases, the J end lost 4 bases, and 12 bases lay between the germline ends. This CDR3 is 15 amino acids long. CDR3 sequence: CASSYSMTGSYGYTF. The CDR3 DNA reads TGTGCCAGCAGTTACTCTATGACAGGCAGCTATGGCTACACCTTC.

This clonotype was seen many times. The V and J genes are TRBV6-1 and TRBJ2-1, with 9 bases that match TRBD1. V lost 5 bases, J lost 6 bases, and 8 bases stayed unmatched. The CDR3 spans 15 residues. The germline V gene encodes CDR1 MNHNS and CDR2 SASEGT. The CDR3, as DNA: TGTGCCAGCAGTCATCGACAGGGGGGGATCAATGAGCAGTTCTTC. It specifies CASSHRQGGINEQFF.

The sample holds a few counts of this clonotype. The CDR3 DNA reads as TGCAGTGCTACCCCGGGAGCATCCTACGAGCAGTACTTC. This codes for CSATPGASYEQYF. The chain couples TRBV20-1 to TRBJ2-7; TRBD2 is a possible D gene (6 bases). The CDR3 covers 13 residues. V gave up 4 bases and J gave up 1 base, with 11 bases separating them. Per germline, CDR1 DFQATT and CDR2 SNEGSKA (reference sequence).

This clonotype appeared many times. This chain links TRBV20-1 with TRBJ2-7; D is ambiguous. CDR3 length: 13 amino acids. The V gene's germline CDR1 is DFQATT and CDR2 SNEGSKA (reference sequence). Deletions cut 3 bases from V and 2 bases from J, with 11 bases between. The CDR3, as DNA: TGCAGTGCTAGGACCGTCCTGACCTACGAGCAGTACTTC. Translation gives CSARTVLTYEQYF.

About this clonotype itself: A much larger clone lies a single base off, so this may be a read error. The V call is TRBV27, the J call TRBJ1-1; the match to TRBD1 covers 8 bases. Germline lookup yields CDR1 MNHEY and CDR2 SMNVEV (reference sequence). The CDR3 length is 15 residues. After removal of 5 bases from V and 0 bases from J, the junction contained 5 bases not matched to a gene. The CDR3: CASSPGGIMNTEAFF. DNA of the CDR3: TGTGCCAGCAGTCCAGGGGGCATCATGAACACTGAAGCTTTCTTT.

This clonotype was seen ten or more times. The germline gene is not matched at one end of the junction; a read error may be the cause. The gene calls are TRBV5-1 and TRBJ2-3, with D perhaps TRBD1 (6 bases). The CDR3 extends over 14 amino acids. CDR1 and CDR2 from the germline V gene are SGHRS and YFSETQ. CDR3 sequence (DNA): TGTGCCAGCAGCTTGAAGGGGGACACAGATACGCAGTATTTT. Protein sequence: CASSLKGDTDTQYF. The variable domain in full, with the rest retrieved from reference TRBV5-1 and TRBJ2-3, is KAGVTQTPRYLIKTRGQQVTLSCSPISGHRSVSWYQQTPGQGLQFLFEYFSETQRNKGNFPGRFSGRQFSNSRSEMNVSTLELGDSALYLCASSLKGDTDTQYFGPGTRLTVL.

J is TRBJ1-6 and V is TRBV20-1; 7 bases map to TRBD1. Germline CDR1 DFQATT, CDR2 SNEGSKA (reference sequence). Trimming cost V 2 bases and J 8 bases; bases outside gene matches: 9. CDR3 length: 15 residues. DNA for the CDR3: TGCAGTGCTAGATCCGGGACAGCACCGTATTCACCCCTCCACTTT. Translated: CSARSGTAPYSPLHF.

This clonotype was counted between two and nine times. The chain employs TRBV4-2 and TRBJ2-7; 12 bases line up with TRBD1. CDR1 is LGHNA and CDR2 is YNFKEQ in the germline V gene. The V gene end was trimmed by 3 bases and the J gene end by 4 bases; junction bases not matched to a gene: 7. The length of the CDR3 is 16 residues. The CDR3 nucleotides read TGTGCCAGCAGCCACCGCCGGGACAGGGGGCTTTACGAGCAGTACTTC. Protein sequence: CASSHRRDRGLYEQYF.

This clonotype was seen a few times. This rearrangement joins TRBV20-1 to TRBJ2-4; 8 bases align to TRBD2. The CDR3 runs 15 residues. Germline V gives CDR1 DFQATT, CDR2 SNEGSKA (reference sequence). After removal of 5 bases from V and 8 bases from J, the junction contained 14 bases not matched to a gene. DNA for the CDR3: TGCAGTGCTGGCGTCCAGCGGGGGCCCCAGGACATTCAGTACTTC. Its protein is CSAGVQRGPQDIQYF.

A few counts support this clonotype. The chain is built from TRBV24-1 and TRBJ2-1; the D is unclear. Trimming pared 7 bases from V and 0 bases from J, leaving 3 bases between. CDR3 length equals 12 residues. Germline assignment: CDR1 KGHDR and CDR2 SFDVKD. CDR3 sequence reads: CATRSSYNEQFF. CDR3 DNA sequence: TGTGCCACCAGAAGCTCCTACAATGAGCAGTTCTTC.

At least ten counts were recorded for this clonotype. V usage is TRBV6-5 and J usage is TRBJ2-7, with 13 bases aligning to TRBD2. The CDR3 is 18 amino acids. Trimming removed 0 bases from V and 2 bases from J; junction bases left unmatched: 7. CDR1 MNHEY and CDR2 SVGAGI come from the germline V gene. CDR3 sequence (DNA): TGTGCCAGCAGTTACTCGAGTCATGGGACTAGCGGGGCCTACGAGCAGTACTTC. Encoded protein: CASSYSSHGTSGAYEQYF.

This clonotype was counted many times. The CDR3 region has the DNA TGTGCCAGCAGTTTGGCGGGAGGGCCTAACTATGGCTACACCTTC. Amino acids: CASSLAGGPNYGYTF. This chain uses TRBV12-3 or TRBV12-4 with TRBJ1-2, with unresolved D. Trimming cost V 3 bases and J 0 bases, with 11 bases left between them. The CDR3 loop spans 15 amino acids.